The entry below describes one T cell receptor beta chain. The antigen remains unidentified. The assay was immunoSEQ multiplex PCR, and TCRdb's table has in-frame clones only and misses some. Of about 190,000 clones listed, about 92% are singletons. The sample originates from a study of T cell responses to AZD1222 COVID-19 vaccine. This CDR3 has 16 amino acids. Germline V lookup: CDR1 SGHTA, CDR2 FQGTGA. V shed 5 bases and J shed 6 bases, with 20 bases lying between them. General study results and limits: Once two AZD1222 doses were given, Spike-specific TCR breadth and depth went up. Variant regions that are unmutated are reportedly the target of nearly half of spike-specific TCRs. A mostly white British donor set with more females was recruited, and clonal diversity was possibly underestimated. The repertoires were collected only after the peak T cell response.

V gene TRBV7-3 combines with J gene TRBJ2-1, with no clear D. This specimen was peripheral blood, taken 28 days after the second dose of the MenACWY control vaccine. The sequence came from an adult who received the MenACWY meningococcal vaccine as a control. The CDR3 protein is CASSPKAGSGSNEQFF. CDR3 sequence (DNA): TGTGCCAGCAGCCCGAAAGCAGGTTCAGGTTCCAATGAGCAGTTCTTC.